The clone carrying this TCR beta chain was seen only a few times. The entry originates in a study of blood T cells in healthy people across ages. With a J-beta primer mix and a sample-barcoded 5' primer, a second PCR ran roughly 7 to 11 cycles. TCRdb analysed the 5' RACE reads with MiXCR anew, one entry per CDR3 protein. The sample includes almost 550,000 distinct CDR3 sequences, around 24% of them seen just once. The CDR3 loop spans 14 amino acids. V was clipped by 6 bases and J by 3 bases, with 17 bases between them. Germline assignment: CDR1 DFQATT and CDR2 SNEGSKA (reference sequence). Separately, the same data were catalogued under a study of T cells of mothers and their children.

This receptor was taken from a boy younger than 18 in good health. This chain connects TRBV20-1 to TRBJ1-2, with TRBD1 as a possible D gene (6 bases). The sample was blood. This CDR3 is CSASAGAPDYGYTF. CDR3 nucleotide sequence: TGCAGTGCCTCGGCAGGGGCGCCGGACTATGGCTACACCTTC.